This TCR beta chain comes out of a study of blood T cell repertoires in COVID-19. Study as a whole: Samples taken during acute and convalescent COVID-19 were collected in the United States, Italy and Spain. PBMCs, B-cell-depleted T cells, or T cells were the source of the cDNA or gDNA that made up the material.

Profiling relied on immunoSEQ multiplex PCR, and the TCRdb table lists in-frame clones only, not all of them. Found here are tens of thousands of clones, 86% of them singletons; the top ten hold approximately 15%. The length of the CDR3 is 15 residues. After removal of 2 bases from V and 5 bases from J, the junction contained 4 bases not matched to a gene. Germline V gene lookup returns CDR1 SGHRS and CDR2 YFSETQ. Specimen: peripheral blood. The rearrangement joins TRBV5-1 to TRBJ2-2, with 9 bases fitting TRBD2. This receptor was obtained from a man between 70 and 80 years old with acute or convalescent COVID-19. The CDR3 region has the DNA TGCGCCAGCAGCTTAGGTAGCGGGAGTACCGGGGAGCTGTTTTTT. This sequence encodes CASSLGSGSTGELFF.